These T cell receptor beta chains were read from a single sample in a study of T cell repertoires in cytomegalovirus infection. TCRdb analysed the reads with MiXCR anew, one entry per CDR3 protein. The data show just under 550,000 distinct CDR3 sequences, more than 20% seen once. Sequenced sample: PBMCs. The source of these receptors is a human donor in good health (CMV status not recorded). Some clones in this sample may be carry-over from other donors' samples. Each CDR3 is given with its conserved first and last residue. A D gene is named only where the DNA matches it firmly. The size entry is marked missing in some rows and otherwise reads once, few, many or a size class.

V gene: TRBV4-1
clone size: few
D gene: TRBD2
J gene: TRBJ2-1
CDR3 protein: CASSPETSAFYSSYNEQFF
CDR3 DNA: TGCGCCAGCAGCCCAGAGACTAGCGCCTTTTACAGCTCCTACAATGAGCAGTTCTTC

V gene: TRBV29-1
clone size: NA
D gene: NA
J gene: TRBJ1-5
CDR3 protein: CSVDGQPQHF
CDR3 DNA: TGCAGCGTTGACGGACAGCCCCAGCATTTT

V gene: TRBV6-2/TRBV6-3
clone size: NA
D gene: TRBD2
J gene: TRBJ2-1
CDR3 protein: CASSYLTSGRVHNEQFF
CDR3 DNA: TGTGCCAGCAGTTACCTGACTAGCGGGAGGGTCCACAATGAGCAGTTCTTC

V gene: TRBV4-2
clone size: NA
D gene: NA
J gene: TRBJ1-1
CDR3 protein: CASSQLGRDTEAFF
CDR3 DNA: TGTGCCAGCAGCCAGCTGGGGAGGGACACTGAAGCTTTCTTT

V gene: TRBV20-1
clone size: NA
D gene: TRBD2
J gene: TRBJ2-1
CDR3 protein: CSADGTSGYNEQFF
CDR3 DNA: TGCAGTGCTGACGGGACTAGCGGATACAATGAGCAGTTCTTC

V gene: TRBV7-2
clone size: many
D gene: TRBD1
J gene: TRBJ1-2
CDR3 protein: CASSSPGQGSNYGYTF
CDR3 DNA: TGTGCCAGCAGCTCGCCGGGACAGGGATCTAACTATGGCTACACCTTC

V gene: TRBV19
clone size: NA
D gene: TRBD1
J gene: TRBJ1-6
CDR3 protein: CASRRTGESSYNSPLHF
CDR3 DNA: TGTGCCAGTAGGAGAACAGGGGAGAGCTCCTATAATTCACCCCTCCACTTT

V gene: TRBV10-2
clone size: few
D gene: NA
J gene: TRBJ2-3
CDR3 protein: CASAGQTHSSTDTQYF
CDR3 DNA: TGCGCCAGCGCCGGACAGACACACTCTAGCACAGATACGCAGTATTTT

V gene: TRBV5-6
clone size: NA
D gene: NA
J gene: TRBJ1-6
CDR3 protein: CASSLDRTHYNSPLHF
CDR3 DNA: TGTGCCAGCAGCTTGGATCGGACTCATTATAATTCACCCCTCCACTTT

V gene: TRBV7-2
clone size: many
D gene: NA
J gene: TRBJ1-5
CDR3 protein: CASGKALNQPQHF
CDR3 DNA: TGTGCCAGTGGAAAGGCCCTCAATCAGCCCCAGCATTTT

V gene: TRBV18
clone size: NA
D gene: TRBD1
J gene: TRBJ1-2
CDR3 protein: CASATAGTGYTGYTF
CDR3 DNA: TGTGCCAGCGCAACAGCCGGGACAGGGTACACTGGCTACACCTTC

V gene: TRBV10-2
clone size: NA
D gene: NA
J gene: TRBJ2-1
CDR3 protein: CASSDLGGHSYNEQFF
CDR3 DNA: TGCGCCAGCAGCGATTTGGGCGGACACTCCTACAATGAGCAGTTCTTC

V gene: TRBV7-2
clone size: few
D gene: NA
J gene: TRBJ2-1
CDR3 protein: CASSDYYNEQFF
CDR3 DNA: TGTGCCAGCAGCGATTACTACAATGAGCAGTTCTTC

V gene: TRBV6-5
clone size: NA
D gene: NA
J gene: TRBJ1-1
CDR3 protein: CASSYSKASHTEAFF
CDR3 DNA: TGTGCCAGCAGTTACTCGAAGGCCAGCCACACTGAAGCTTTCTTT

V gene: TRBV14
clone size: few
D gene: TRBD1
J gene: TRBJ1-4
CDR3 protein: CASSRTGPGLEKLFF
CDR3 DNA: TGTGCCAGCAGTCGGACAGGCCCCGGATTGGAAAAACTGTTTTTT

V gene: TRBV19
clone size: few
D gene: NA
J gene: TRBJ1-1
CDR3 protein: CASSINRGSTEAFF
CDR3 DNA: TGTGCCAGTAGTATAAATCGGGGAAGCACTGAAGCTTTCTTT

V gene: TRBV12-3/TRBV12-4
clone size: few
D gene: NA
J gene: TRBJ1-5
CDR3 protein: CASSFGTGRQPQHF
CDR3 DNA: TGTGCCAGCAGTTTCGGCACAGGCCGTCAGCCCCAGCATTTT

V gene: TRBV7-2
clone size: few
D gene: TRBD1
J gene: TRBJ1-1
CDR3 protein: CASSVGQENTEAFF
CDR3 DNA: TGTGCCAGCAGCGTTGGACAGGAGAACACTGAAGCTTTCTTT

V gene: TRBV6-2/TRBV6-3
clone size: once
D gene: NA
J gene: TRBJ2-3
CDR3 protein: CASREHQDPTDTQYF
CDR3 DNA: TGTGCCAGCAGAGAGCACCAGGATCCCACAGATACGCAGTATTTT

V gene: TRBV6-1
clone size: few
D gene: TRBD1
J gene: TRBJ1-5
CDR3 protein: CASSELGTGSQPQHF
CDR3 DNA: TGTGCCAGCAGTGAATTGGGGACAGGGTCTCAGCCCCAGCATTTT

V gene: TRBV4-1
clone size: NA
D gene: NA
J gene: TRBJ1-1
CDR3 protein: CASRQFPSEAFF
CDR3 DNA: TGCGCCAGCCGACAGTTTCCATCGGAAGCTTTCTTT

V gene: TRBV6-2/TRBV6-3
clone size: NA
D gene: NA
J gene: TRBJ2-1
CDR3 protein: CASMTTTGEQFF
CDR3 DNA: TGTGCCAGCATGACGACAACGGGGGAGCAGTTCTTC

V gene: TRBV19
clone size: few
D gene: TRBD2
J gene: TRBJ2-1
CDR3 protein: CASSAPSGRAFNEQFF
CDR3 DNA: TGTGCCAGTAGTGCCCCTAGCGGGAGGGCCTTCAATGAGCAGTTCTTC

V gene: TRBV7-9
clone size: NA
D gene: TRBD1
J gene: TRBJ2-5
CDR3 protein: CASSSRQGSQETQYF
CDR3 DNA: TGTGCCAGCAGCTCCCGACAGGGATCACAAGAGACCCAGTACTTC

V gene: TRBV27
clone size: NA
D gene: NA
J gene: TRBJ2-4
CDR3 protein: CASGGAGDPAKNIQYF
CDR3 DNA: TGTGCCAGCGGGGGCGCCGGTGATCCGGCCAAAAACATTCAGTACTTC

V gene: TRBV7-8
clone size: NA
D gene: TRBD1
J gene: TRBJ1-2
CDR3 protein: CASSLARLGGHGYTF
CDR3 DNA: TGTGCCAGCAGCTTAGCGCGATTAGGGGGCCATGGCTACACCTTC

V gene: TRBV24-1
clone size: few
D gene: NA
J gene: TRBJ2-1
CDR3 protein: CATSGSLASSYNEQFF
CDR3 DNA: TGTGCCACCAGTGGATCACTGGCCAGCTCCTACAATGAGCAGTTCTTC

V gene: TRBV7-9
clone size: NA
D gene: TRBD1
J gene: TRBJ2-3
CDR3 protein: CASSSDRATTDTQYF
CDR3 DNA: TGTGCCAGCAGCTCCGACAGGGCCACCACAGATACGCAGTATTTT

V gene: TRBV11-3
clone size: NA
D gene: TRBD2
J gene: TRBJ2-1
CDR3 protein: CASSGLAGGQGEQFF
CDR3 DNA: TGTGCCAGCAGCGGACTAGCGGGAGGGCAAGGTGAGCAGTTCTTC

V gene: TRBV3-1
clone size: NA
D gene: NA
J gene: TRBJ2-5
CDR3 protein: CASSPTRPAGRRETQYF
CDR3 DNA: TGTGCCAGCAGCCCAACTCGCCCAGCGGGTAGACGGGAGACCCAGTACTTC

V gene: TRBV2
clone size: NA
D gene: TRBD1
J gene: TRBJ1-2
CDR3 protein: CASSEGGQGADGYTF
CDR3 DNA: TGTGCCAGCAGTGAAGGCGGACAGGGGGCGGATGGCTACACCTTC